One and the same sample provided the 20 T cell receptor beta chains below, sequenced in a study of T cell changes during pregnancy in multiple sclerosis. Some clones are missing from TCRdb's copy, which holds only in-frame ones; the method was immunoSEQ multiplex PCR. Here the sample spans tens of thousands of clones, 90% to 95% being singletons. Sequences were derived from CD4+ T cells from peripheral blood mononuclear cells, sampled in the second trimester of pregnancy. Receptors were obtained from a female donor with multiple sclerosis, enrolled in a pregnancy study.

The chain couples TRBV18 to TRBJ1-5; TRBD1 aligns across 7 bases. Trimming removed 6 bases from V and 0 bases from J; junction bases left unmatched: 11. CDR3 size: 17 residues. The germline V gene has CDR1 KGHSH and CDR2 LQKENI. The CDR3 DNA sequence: TGTGCCAGCTCGCAGGACAGGAATGGCCCTAGCAATCAGCCCCAGCATTTT. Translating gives CASSQDRNGPSNQPQHF.

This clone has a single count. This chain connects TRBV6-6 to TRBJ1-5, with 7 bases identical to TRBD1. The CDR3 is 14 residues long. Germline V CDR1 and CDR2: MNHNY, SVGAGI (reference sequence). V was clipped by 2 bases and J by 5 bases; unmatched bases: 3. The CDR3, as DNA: TGTGCCAGCAGTTACGGGACAGCCGATCAGCCCCAGCATTTT. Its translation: CASSYGTADQPQHF.

The CDR3 DNA sequence: TGTGCCAGCAGCTTCCCCCCAGGGGACGCCTATGGCTACACCTTC. This translates into CASSFPPGDAYGYTF. The chain uses TRBV5-4 and TRBJ1-2, with D possibly matching TRBD1 (6 bases). In germline, CDR1 is SGHNT, CDR2 YYREEE (reference sequence). There are 15 residues in the CDR3. V was clipped by 2 bases and J by 4 bases, with 15 bases between them. Full variable domain (outside the CDR3, taken from reference TRBV5-4 and TRBJ1-2): ETGVTQSPTHLIKTRGQQVTLRCSSQSGHNTVSWYQQALGQGPQFIFQYYREEENGRGNFPPRFSGLQFPNYSSELNVNALELDDSALYLCASSFPPGDAYGYTFGSGTRLTVV.

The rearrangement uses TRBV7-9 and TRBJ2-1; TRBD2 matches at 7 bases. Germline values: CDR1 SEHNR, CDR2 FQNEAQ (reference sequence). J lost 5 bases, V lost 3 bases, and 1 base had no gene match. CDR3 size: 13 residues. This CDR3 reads CASSFSGDNEQFF. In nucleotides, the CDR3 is TGTGCCAGCAGCTTCAGCGGGGACAATGAGCAGTTCTTC.

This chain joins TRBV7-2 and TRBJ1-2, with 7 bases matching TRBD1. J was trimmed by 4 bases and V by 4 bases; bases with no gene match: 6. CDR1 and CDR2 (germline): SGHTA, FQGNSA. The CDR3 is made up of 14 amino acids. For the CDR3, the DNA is TGTGCCAGCAGCTCAGGGGGACAGCCCTATGGCTACACCTTC. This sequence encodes CASSSGGQPYGYTF.

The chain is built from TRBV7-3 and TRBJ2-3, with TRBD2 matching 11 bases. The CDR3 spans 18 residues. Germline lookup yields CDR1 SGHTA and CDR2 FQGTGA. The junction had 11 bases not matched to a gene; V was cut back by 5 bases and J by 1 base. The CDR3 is CASSPQGVTSGGTDTQYF. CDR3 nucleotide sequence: TGTGCCAGCAGCCCGCAAGGGGTGACTAGCGGGGGCACAGATACGCAGTATTTT.

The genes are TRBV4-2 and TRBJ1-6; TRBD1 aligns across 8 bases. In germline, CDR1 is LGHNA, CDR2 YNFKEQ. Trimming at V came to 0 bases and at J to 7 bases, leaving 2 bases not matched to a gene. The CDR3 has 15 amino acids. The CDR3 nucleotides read TGTGCCAGCAGCCAAGATGGGACAGGCAATTCACCCCTCCACTTT. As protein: CASSQDGTGNSPLHF.

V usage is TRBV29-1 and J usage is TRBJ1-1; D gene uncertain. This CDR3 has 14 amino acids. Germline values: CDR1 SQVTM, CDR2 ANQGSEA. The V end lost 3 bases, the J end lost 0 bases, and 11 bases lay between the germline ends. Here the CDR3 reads CSVDKAGLNTEAFF. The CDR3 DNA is TGCAGCGTTGATAAGGCAGGTTTGAACACTGAAGCTTTCTTT.

The CDR3 DNA follows: TGTGCCAGTAGTCGCACACAGGCTGGCACTGAAGCTTTCTTT. It encodes CASSRTQAGTEAFF. The chain links TRBV19 to TRBJ1-1, with TRBD1 as a possible D gene (5 bases). Germline-derived CDR1 and CDR2 are LNHDA and SQIVND (reference sequence). V lost 5 bases to trimming and J lost 4 bases, with 14 bases between them. The CDR3 is 14 residues long.

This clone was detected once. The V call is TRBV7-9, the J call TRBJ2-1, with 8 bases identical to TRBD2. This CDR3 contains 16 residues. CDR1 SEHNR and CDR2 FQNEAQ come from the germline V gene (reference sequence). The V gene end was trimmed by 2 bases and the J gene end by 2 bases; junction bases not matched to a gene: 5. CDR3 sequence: CASSLMGLVTYNEQFF. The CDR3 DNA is TGTGCCAGCAGCTTAATGGGACTAGTGACCTACAATGAGCAGTTCTTC.

CDR3 DNA: TGTGCCAGCGGCCACAGGGGGAAGTATGGCTACACCTTC. Residues: CASGHRGKYGYTF. The rearrangement links TRBV11-1 to TRBJ1-2, with TRBD1 identical over 8 bases. With V trimmed by 8 bases and J by 5 bases, 7 bases remained unmatched. CDR1 is SGHAT, CDR2 FQDESV, per germline (reference sequence). The CDR3 has 13 residues.

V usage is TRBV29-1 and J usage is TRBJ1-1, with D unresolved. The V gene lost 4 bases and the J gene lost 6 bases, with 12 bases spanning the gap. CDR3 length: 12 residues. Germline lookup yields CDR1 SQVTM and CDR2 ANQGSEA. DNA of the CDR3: TGCAGCGTTGCGGAGGGCCGAGCTGAAGCTTTCTTT. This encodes CSVAEGRAEAFF.

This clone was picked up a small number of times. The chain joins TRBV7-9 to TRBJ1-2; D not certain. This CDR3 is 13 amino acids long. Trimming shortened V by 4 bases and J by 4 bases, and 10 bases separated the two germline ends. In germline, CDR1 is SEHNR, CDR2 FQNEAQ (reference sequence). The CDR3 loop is CASSSDTFYGYTF. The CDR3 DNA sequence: TGTGCCAGCAGCTCAGACACGTTCTATGGCTACACCTTC.

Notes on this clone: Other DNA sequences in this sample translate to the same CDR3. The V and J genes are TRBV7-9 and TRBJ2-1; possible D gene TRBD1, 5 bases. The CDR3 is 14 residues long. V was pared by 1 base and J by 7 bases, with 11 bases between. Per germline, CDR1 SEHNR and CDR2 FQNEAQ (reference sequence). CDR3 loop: CASSLGGADNEQFF. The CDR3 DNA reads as TGTGCCAGCAGCTTAGGGGGCGCAGATAATGAGCAGTTCTTC.

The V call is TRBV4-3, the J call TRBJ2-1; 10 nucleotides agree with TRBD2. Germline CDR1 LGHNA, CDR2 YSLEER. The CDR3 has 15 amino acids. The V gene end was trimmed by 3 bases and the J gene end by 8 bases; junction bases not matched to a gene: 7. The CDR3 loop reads CASSHLSGGVDEQFF. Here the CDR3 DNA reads TGCGCCAGCAGCCACCTAAGCGGGGGGGTCGATGAGCAGTTCTTC.

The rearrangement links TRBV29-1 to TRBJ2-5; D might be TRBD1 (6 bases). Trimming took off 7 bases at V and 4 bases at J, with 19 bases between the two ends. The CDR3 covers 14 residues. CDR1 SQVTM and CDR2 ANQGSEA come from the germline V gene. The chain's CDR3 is CSAAVGGEGETQYF. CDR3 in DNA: TGCAGCGCCGCCGTAGGGGGAGAAGGAGAGACCCAGTACTTC. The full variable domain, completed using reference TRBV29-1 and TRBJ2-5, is SAVISQKPSRDICQRGTSLTIQCQVDSQVTMMFWYRQQPGQSLTLIATANQGSEATYESGFVIDKFPISRPNLTFSTLTVSNMSPEDSSIYLCSAAVGGEGETQYFGPGTRLLVL.

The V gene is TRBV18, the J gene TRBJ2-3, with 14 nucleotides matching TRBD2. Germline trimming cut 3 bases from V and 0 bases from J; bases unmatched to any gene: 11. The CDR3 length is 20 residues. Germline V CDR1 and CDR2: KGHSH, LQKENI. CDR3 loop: CASSPPLGLAGGWSTDTQYF. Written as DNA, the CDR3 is TGTGCCAGCTCACCGCCGCTAGGACTAGCGGGGGGTTGGAGCACAGATACGCAGTATTTT.

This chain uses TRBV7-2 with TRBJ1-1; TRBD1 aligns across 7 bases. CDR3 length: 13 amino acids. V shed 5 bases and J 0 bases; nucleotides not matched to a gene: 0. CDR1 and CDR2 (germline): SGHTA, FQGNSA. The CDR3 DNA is TGTGCCAGCAGCGGGACAGTGAACACTGAAGCTTTCTTT. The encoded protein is CASSGTVNTEAFF.

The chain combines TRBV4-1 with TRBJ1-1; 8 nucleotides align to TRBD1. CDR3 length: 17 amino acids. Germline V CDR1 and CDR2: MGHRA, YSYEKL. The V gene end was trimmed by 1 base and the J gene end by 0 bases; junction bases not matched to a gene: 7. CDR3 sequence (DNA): TGCGCCAGCAGCCAAGGATCGGGACAGGTCATGAACACTGAAGCTTTCTTT. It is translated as CASSQGSGQVMNTEAFF.

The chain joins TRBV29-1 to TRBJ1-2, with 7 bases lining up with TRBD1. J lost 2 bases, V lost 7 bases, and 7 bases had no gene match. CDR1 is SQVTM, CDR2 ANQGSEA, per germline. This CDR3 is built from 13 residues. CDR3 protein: CSASPDRNYGYTF. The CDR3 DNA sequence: TGCAGCGCCTCCCCGGACAGGAACTATGGCTACACCTTC. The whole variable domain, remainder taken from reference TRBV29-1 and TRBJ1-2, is SAVISQKPSRDICQRGTSLTIQCQVDSQVTMMFWYRQQPGQSLTLIATANQGSEATYESGFVIDKFPISRPNLTFSTLTVSNMSPEDSSIYLCSASPDRNYGYTFGSGTRLTVV.